This T cell receptor (beta chain) was identified in a study of human T cells and chemical hapten exposure. About the study: Donors were sensitized with 2% DPC on the upper inner arm.

V lost 4 bases to trimming and J lost 3 bases; unmatched junction nucleotides: 3. CDR1 is DFQATT, CDR2 SNEGSKA, per germline (reference sequence). The CDR3 spans 13 residues. As for this clonotype: The antigen is unknown.

A single record per CDR3 protein comes from TCRdb applying MiXCR to the RACE reads. The sample consists of about 360,000 distinct CDR3 sequences, about 7% of them appearing once. Documented time point: patch test 1, 2 weeks after DPC sensitization. Stated treatment: therapeutic diphenylcyclopropenone sensitization with weekly scalp DPC. The study's findings and limits: Versus controls, significantly more large CDR3 similarity clusters arose from expanded TCRs.

The chain combines TRBV20-1 with TRBJ1-2; 9 bases are a match to TRBD1. This clonotype was obtained from a woman between 18 and 30 years old with alopecia areata. Some clones in this sample may be carry-over from other donors' samples. This specimen consisted of whole blood, obtained in connection with sensitization to the hapten diphenylcyclopropenone (DPC). The CDR3 coding sequence is TGCAGTGCTATCCGACAGGGGGACTATGGCTACACCTTC. As protein: CSAIRQGDYGYTF.